Only one count was recorded for the clone carrying this T cell receptor (beta chain). TCRdb keeps only in-frame clones here, not all; method: immunoSEQ multiplex PCR. The sample includes hundreds of thousands of clones, 85% seen only once; the top ten take around 2%. The entry originates in a study of blood T cell repertoires in COVID-19. V lost 8 bases and J lost 7; bases outside the gene matches: 4. Germline V gene sequence: CDR1 MNHEY, CDR2 SVGAGI. The CDR3 covers 13 residues. Recruitment covered fewer than 25 US areas and drew participants whose ages spanned about 18 to 100 years. Assignment of participants to cohorts was predicated upon participant-reported clinical history. Exposed study participants had met a COVID-19 case within 2 weeks before entry.

The sequence was obtained from a woman in her twenties or thirties who had been exposed to COVID-19. Sequenced sample: PBMCs or T cells enriched from blood (not recorded which). This chain links TRBV6-5 with TRBJ2-1; TRBD2 agrees at 11 bases. CDR3 coding DNA: TGTGCCAGCGCGCGACTAGCGGGGAATGAGCAGTTCTTC. Amino acids: CASARLAGNEQFF.